At least ten counts were recorded for the clone carrying this TCR beta chain. Its specificity is unknown. In the library, individual cDNA molecules carried attached unique molecular identifiers. TCRdb recomputed calls from the 5' RACE reads with MiXCR, one row per CDR3 protein. Here the sample spans 25,000 to 35,000 distinct CDR3 sequences, about 5.7% being singletons. CDR3 length: 15 amino acids. V lost 4 bases, J lost 0 bases, and 14 bases lay in between. CDR1 is DFQATT, CDR2 SNEGSKA, per germline (reference sequence). The source of the sample is a study of early T cells in non-severe SARS-CoV-2 infection. Whole-study context: Unsorted whole blood bulk RNA was sequenced, with unpaired chains.

Notes on the study in general: In VDJdb matching, anti-spike CD8 responses were favored while private and CD4 specificities went missing.

This sequence was found in an adult who was a healthcare worker with PCR-confirmed SARS-CoV-2 infection or an uninfected control (not recorded which). The chain uses TRBV20-1 and TRBJ2-3; tentative D call: TRBD1 (6 bases). Specimen: whole blood. In DNA, the CDR3 is TGCAGTGCTACTCCCGGACAGTCGAGCACAGATACGCAGTATTTT. This sequence encodes CSATPGQSSTDTQYF.